This is a list of T cell receptor beta chains from one sample in a study of control samples from healthy donors and cancer patients. The data were produced by immunoSEQ multiplex PCR, yet TCRdb's version contains in-frame clones alone and is incomplete. Among 40,000 to 55,000 clones listed, 70% to 75% were seen once. The specimen sequenced was formalin-fixed, paraffin-embedded tissue. These receptors came from a male donor with melanoma. Each CDR3 is given with its conserved first and last residue. A D gene is named only where the DNA matches it firmly. Some rows mark clone size as missing; the rest say once, few, many or name a class of expanded clone.

>.|TRBV29-1|TRBD1|TRBJ2-7
CSAGQAGEQYF
TGCAGCGCGGGACAGGCTGGGGAGCAGTACTTC
>.|TRBV9|.|TRBJ1-3
CASSVGQHSSGNTIYF
TGTGCCAGCAGCGTAGGACAGCATAGCTCTGGAAACACCATATATTTT
>.|TRBV7-3|TRBD1|TRBJ1-1
CASQPSGTGGVRSTEAFF
TGTGCCAGCCAACCCAGTGGGACAGGGGGCGTCAGGTCCACTGAAGCTTTCTTT
>.|TRBV3-1/TRBV3-2|.|TRBJ2-2
CASSQGTATGELFF
TGTGCCAGCAGCCAAGGGACAGCCACCGGGGAGCTGTTTTTT
>few|TRBV24-1|.|TRBJ2-2
CATSDYLGGTGELFF
TGTGCCACCAGTGACTACTTGGGTGGGACCGGGGAGCTGTTTTTT
>.|TRBV6-5|TRBD2|TRBJ2-1
CASSLGLAESVQFF
TGTGCCAGCAGCCTTGGACTAGCTGAATCTGTGCAGTTCTTC
>.|TRBV7-9|.|TRBJ2-3
CASSSPGSDTQYF
TGTGCCAGCAGCTCACCAGGGTCAGATACGCAGTATTTT
>.|TRBV10-1|.|TRBJ2-5
CASSEDRYQETQYF
TGCGCCAGCAGTGAGGACAGGTACCAAGAGACCCAGTACTTC
>.|TRBV6-1|.|TRBJ2-1
CASSERVRDGYNEQFF
TGTGCCAGCAGTGAAAGGGTCAGGGATGGGTACAATGAGCAGTTCTTC
>few|TRBV19|TRBD1|TRBJ2-3
CASTSGTGGTDTQYF
TGTGCCAGTACCTCCGGGACAGGGGGAACAGATACGCAGTATTTT
>few|TRBV28|.|TRBJ1-6
CASLQRGSLQGSPLHF
TGTGCCAGCTTACAGAGGGGCTCGCTCCAAGGTTCACCCCTCCACTTT
>.|TRBV7-9|TRBD1|TRBJ1-1
CASSWPGQEVAFF
TGTGCCAGCAGCTGGCCGGGACAGGAAGTAGCTTTCTTT
>few|TRBV19|.|TRBJ2-1
CASSSPTFSSYNEQFF
TGTGCCAGTAGTTCCCCGACTTTTAGCTCCTACAATGAGCAGTTCTTC
>few|TRBV7-2|TRBD1|TRBJ2-5
CASSLQGRDRGYF
TGTGCCAGCAGCTTACAGGGCCGGGACAGGGGGTACTTC
>few|TRBV10-3|.|TRBJ2-7
CAISENPTYEQYF
TGTGCCATCAGTGAGAACCCTACCTACGAGCAGTACTTC
>.|TRBV5-1|.|TRBJ2-6
CASTLMGQISGANVLTF
TGCGCCAGCACCTTGATGGGACAAATCTCTGGGGCCAACGTCCTGACTTTC
>few|TRBV5-6|.|TRBJ1-6
CASTQGGGMNSPLHF
TGTGCCAGCACACAGGGAGGGGGAATGAATTCACCCCTCCACTTT
>.|TRBV2|.|TRBJ1-5
CASSEGVRKPQHF
TGTGCCAGCAGTGAAGGGGTTAGGAAGCCCCAGCATTTT
>.|TRBV6-1|.|TRBJ1-2
CASSEPSPSGYTF
TGTGCCAGCAGTGAGCCAAGCCCTAGTGGCTACACCTTC
>.|TRBV19|TRBD1|TRBJ1-5
CASSIYGTADQPQHF
TGTGCCAGTAGTATATACGGGACAGCAGATCAGCCCCAGCATTTT
>once|TRBV4-1|.|TRBJ2-1
CASSQGGPNEQFF
TGCGCCAGCAGCCAAGGAGGGCCGAATGAGCAGTTCTTC
>.|TRBV4-2|TRBD1|TRBJ2-7
CASSQENRGPSYEQYF
TGTGCCAGCAGCCAAGAGAACAGGGGCCCTTCCTACGAGCAGTACTTC
>many|TRBV23-1|.|TRBJ1-3
CASSRRGNTIYF
TGCGCCAGCAGTCGGAGGGGGAACACCATATATTTT
>.|TRBV10-3|.|TRBJ1-5
CAISESTIGGYNQPQHF
TGTGCCATCAGTGAGTCGACTATAGGAGGGTACAATCAGCCCCAGCATTTT
>.|TRBV11-2|TRBD1|TRBJ2-7
CASSPDPGQSYEQYF
TGTGCCAGCAGCCCCGACCCGGGACAGAGCTACGAGCAGTACTTC
>.|TRBV28|.|TRBJ2-7
CASSFPSGEQYF
TGTGCCAGCAGTTTCCCCTCAGGTGAGCAGTACTTC
>.|TRBV7-9|TRBD2|TRBJ2-3
CASSSLLAGGADTQYF
TGTGCCAGCAGCTCACTACTAGCGGGAGGGGCAGATACGCAGTATTTT
>.|TRBV7-2|.|TRBJ2-3
CASSFGTTQYF
TGTGCCAGCAGCTTCGGGACTACGCAGTATTTT
>.|TRBV19|.|TRBJ2-7
CASSIRPLGEQYF
TGTGCCAGTAGTATACGCCCACTGGGCGAGCAGTACTTC
>.|TRBV5-6|.|TRBJ2-5
CASSPSGQETQYF
TGTGCCAGCAGCCCCTCGGGGCAAGAGACCCAGTACTTC
>few|TRBV9|TRBD1|TRBJ2-7
CASSPDRGDYEQYF
TGTGCCAGCAGCCCAGACAGGGGTGACTACGAGCAGTACTTC
>many|TRBV2|.|TRBJ1-1
CASSVGYTEAFF
TGTGCCAGCAGTGTAGGCTACACTGAAGCTTTCTTT
>large|TRBV4-1|TRBD2|TRBJ2-1
CASSQAGGSYNEQFF
TGCGCCAGCAGCCAAGCGGGAGGTTCCTACAATGAGCAGTTCTTC
>.|TRBV5-1|.|TRBJ2-5
CASSLVGGGETQYF
TGCGCCAGCAGCTTGGTAGGGGGAGGGGAGACCCAGTACTTC
>few|TRBV20-1|.|TRBJ2-1
CSAVAAQQFF
TGCAGTGCCGTAGCGGCTCAGCAGTTCTTC